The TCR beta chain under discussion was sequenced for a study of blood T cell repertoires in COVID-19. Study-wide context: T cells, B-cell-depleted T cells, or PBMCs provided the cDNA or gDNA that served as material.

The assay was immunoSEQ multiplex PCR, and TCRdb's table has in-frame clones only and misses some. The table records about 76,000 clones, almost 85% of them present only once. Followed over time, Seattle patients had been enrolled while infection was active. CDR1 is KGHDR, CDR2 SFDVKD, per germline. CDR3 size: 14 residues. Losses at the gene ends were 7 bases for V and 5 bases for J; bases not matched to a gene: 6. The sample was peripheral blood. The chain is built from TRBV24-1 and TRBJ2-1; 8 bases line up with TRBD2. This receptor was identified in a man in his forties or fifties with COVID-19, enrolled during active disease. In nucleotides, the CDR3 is TGTGCCACCAGATCCGGGACTAGGGACAATGAGCAGTTCTTC. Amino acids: CATRSGTRDNEQFF.